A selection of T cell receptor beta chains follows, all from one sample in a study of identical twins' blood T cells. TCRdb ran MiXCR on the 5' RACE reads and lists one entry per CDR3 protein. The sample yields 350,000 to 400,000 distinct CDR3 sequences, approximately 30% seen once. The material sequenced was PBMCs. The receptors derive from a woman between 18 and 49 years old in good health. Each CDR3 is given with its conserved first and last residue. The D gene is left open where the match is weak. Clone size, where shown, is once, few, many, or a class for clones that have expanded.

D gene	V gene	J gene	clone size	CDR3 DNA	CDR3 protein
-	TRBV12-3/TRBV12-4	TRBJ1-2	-	TGTGCCAGCAGTTCACATATGTCGGGGTCCAGCTACACCTTC	CASSSHMSGSSYTF
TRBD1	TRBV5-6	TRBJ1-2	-	TGTGCCAGTCACCTTGGGACAGTGTTAGCACACTATGGCTACACCTTC	CASHLGTVLAHYGYTF
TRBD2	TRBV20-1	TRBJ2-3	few	TGCAGTGCACAGCGGGGGCCACCTAAAGATACGCAGTATTTT	CSAQRGPPKDTQYF
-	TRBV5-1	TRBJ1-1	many	TGCGCCAGCAGCCCCCGTGTGTTAACTGAAGCTTTCTTT	CASSPRVLTEAFF
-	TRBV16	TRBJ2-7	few	TGTGCCAGCAGCCTCACCCAGACAGGCCACTACGAGCAGTACTTC	CASSLTQTGHYEQYF
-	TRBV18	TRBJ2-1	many	TGTGCCAGCTCACGCCGGAGTAACAGAACCTACAATGAGCAGTTCTTC	CASSRRSNRTYNEQFF
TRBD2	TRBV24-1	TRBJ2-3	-	TGTGCCACCAGTGATAATATCGGGGGGGCCACAGATACGCAGTATTTT	CATSDNIGGATDTQYF
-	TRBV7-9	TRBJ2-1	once	TGTACCAGCAGCTTAGGAGGCTACAATGAGCAGTTCTTC	CTSSLGGYNEQFF
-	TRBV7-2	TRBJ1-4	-	TGTGCCAGCAGCCCGACGCTGGGGGAGGCTGAAAAACTGTTTTTT	CASSPTLGEAEKLFF
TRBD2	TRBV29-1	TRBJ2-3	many	TGCAGCGTTGATAAGGGACTAGCGGATTATACGCAGTATTTT	CSVDKGLADYTQYF
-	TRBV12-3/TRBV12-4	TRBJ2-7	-	TGTGCCAGCAGCCTCCAGGGACAAGACTACGAGCAGTACTTC	CASSLQGQDYEQYF
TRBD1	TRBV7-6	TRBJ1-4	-	TGTGCCAGCAGCCCAATACCGGGACAGGGTTCTATGGGTGAAAAACTGTTTTTT	CASSPIPGQGSMGEKLFF
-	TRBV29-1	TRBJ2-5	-	TGCAGCGCCCCGTACCAAGAGACCCAGTACTTC	CSAPYQETQYF
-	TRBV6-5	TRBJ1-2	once	TGTGCCAACAGTCCGGGGAACGGCTACACCTTC	CANSPGNGYTF
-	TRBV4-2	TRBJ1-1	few	TGTGCCAGCAGCCGTGAGAAGATGAACACTGAAGCTTTCTTT	CASSREKMNTEAFF
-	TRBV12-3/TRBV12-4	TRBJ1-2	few	TGTGCCAGCAACCGGACACCCAGCAGCTATGGCTACACCTTC	CASNRTPSSYGYTF
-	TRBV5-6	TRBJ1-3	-	TGTGCCAGCAGCCGGGGAATTGAGCCTCGAGGAAACACCATATATTTT	CASSRGIEPRGNTIYF
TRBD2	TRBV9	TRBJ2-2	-	TGTGCCAGCAGCGTAGGCCTAGCGGGTTTCACCGGGGAGCTGTTTTTT	CASSVGLAGFTGELFF
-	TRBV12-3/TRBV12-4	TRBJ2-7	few	TGTGCCAGCAGTAAACAGACCTACGAGCAGTACTTC	CASSKQTYEQYF
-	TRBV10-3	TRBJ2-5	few	TGTGCCATCAGTGAGTCTCGAGGGAGACAAGAGACCCAGTACTTC	CAISESRGRQETQYF